The present T cell receptor (beta chain) was sequenced within a study of OX40 agonist ivuxolimab in advanced cancers. Study as a whole: Three individuals attained partial responses, comprising one hepatocellular carcinoma case and two cutaneous melanoma cases. Whole-study findings and limits: Nonresponders included some who also had low normalized T-cell clonal expansion. What antigens the expanded peripheral T cells recognized was never established.

The method was immunoSEQ multiplex PCR; TCRdb's version includes in-frame clones alone and lacks a portion of them. The data contain around 88,000 clones, around 90% of them singletons. Germline assignment: CDR1 SGHVS and CDR2 FNYEAQ. The trim removed 1 base at V and 8 bases at J, leaving 15 bases unmatched. CDR3 size: 19 residues. Patients had blood sampled at baseline and again on cycle 4 day 1 and cycle 7 day 1. Turning to this clone: Its target is not known.

The chain has TRBV7-6 and TRBJ2-2; 11 nucleotides line up with TRBD2. The source is an adult with an advanced solid tumor such as melanoma, head and neck, liver or kidney cancer. Sequencing used CD4+ or CD8+ T cells sorted from blood, obtained in a trial of the OX40 agonist ivuxolimab. The CDR3 DNA reads as TGTGCCAGCAGCTTAGACCCCCCTAGCGGGGGGCTTGGTGGAGGGGAGCTGTTTTTT. Translated, it gives CASSLDPPSGGLGGGELFF.